These T cell receptor beta chains were read from a single sample in a study of OX40 agonist ivuxolimab in advanced cancers. Data came from immunoSEQ multiplex PCR; TCRdb stores just in-frame clones and leaves some out. The data contain about 62,000 clones, 79% of them singletons. The sequenced sample was CD4+ or CD8+ T cells sorted from blood, obtained in a trial of the OX40 agonist ivuxolimab. Receptors were obtained from an adult with an advanced solid tumor such as melanoma, head and neck, liver or kidney cancer. The CDR3 runs from the conserved cysteine through the conserved F or W. The D gene is left open where the match is weak.

>TRBJ2-7|TRBV29-1|TRBD2
CSVGRGGRASYEQYF
>TRBJ1-1|TRBV28|NA
CASSLGRQGRTEAFF
>TRBJ2-3|TRBV11-3|NA
CASSSGLITGADTQYF
>TRBJ2-5|TRBV28|TRBD2
CASRPGGVAGGETQYF
>TRBJ1-6|TRBV10-1|NA
CASSDFKGREGNSPLHF
>TRBJ1-5|TRBV7-2|TRBD1
CASSLGQADQPQHF
>TRBJ1-5|TRBV7-8|NA
CASSSQASNQPQHF
>TRBJ2-2|TRBV7-2|NA
CASSHLGGGQGTGELFF
>TRBJ1-1|TRBV7-9|TRBD1
CASSLGLGQGTNTEAFF
>TRBJ2-3|TRBV27|NA
CASKPYRGTDSGSRSDTQYF
>TRBJ2-3|TRBV5-4|TRBD2
CASSLVLAGVGTDTQYF
>TRBJ2-3|TRBV7-9|NA
CASSLIGLADTQYF
>TRBJ1-2|TRBV6-1|TRBD1
CASRERQGYYGYTF
>TRBJ2-2|TRBV7-2|NA
CASSLTVNTGELFF
>TRBJ1-1|TRBV7-2|TRBD1
CASRRGQENTEAFF
>TRBJ1-2|TRBV9|NA
CASSVAEGRGGYTF
>TRBJ2-7|TRBV7-2|NA
CASSFRPSYEQYF
>TRBJ1-4|TRBV11-2|TRBD1
CASSPRQGFNEKLFF
>NA|TRBV29-1|TRBD1
CSVGGRKGQGAYEQYF
>TRBJ1-1|TRBV9|TRBD1
CASSETGFGTEAFF
>TRBJ2-1|TRBV4-1|NA
CASSPHWGANEQFF
>TRBJ1-2|TRBV7-6|NA
CASSSQPGNSYGYTF
>TRBJ1-4|TRBV7-9|NA
CASSRTTGPRRANEKLFF
>TRBJ2-7|TRBV4-3|NA
CASSQGAASYEQYF
>NA|TRBV12-5|NA
CASGKEGEQYF
>TRBJ1-6|TRBV5-5|NA
CASSFSQGNSPLHF
>TRBJ2-3|TRBV11-2|NA
CASTQRRKLTDTQYF
>TRBJ2-7|TRBV6-5|NA
CASSPDSTYEQYF
>TRBJ1-3|TRBV5-6|NA
CASSLFPNTIYF
>TRBJ2-7|TRBV5-6|NA
CASSLVVSYEQYF
>TRBJ1-1|TRBV9|NA
CASSPPPAAIGTEAFF
>TRBJ1-4|TRBV7-6|NA
CASSVGGINEKLFF
>TRBJ2-1|TRBV6-4|NA
CASKTRGRALNEQFF
>TRBJ1-3|TRBV11-2|NA
CASSPGTAGNTIYF
>TRBJ2-2|TRBV18|NA
CASSLLAGSTGELFF
>TRBJ1-1|TRBV27|TRBD1
CASRGGGTGYTEAFF